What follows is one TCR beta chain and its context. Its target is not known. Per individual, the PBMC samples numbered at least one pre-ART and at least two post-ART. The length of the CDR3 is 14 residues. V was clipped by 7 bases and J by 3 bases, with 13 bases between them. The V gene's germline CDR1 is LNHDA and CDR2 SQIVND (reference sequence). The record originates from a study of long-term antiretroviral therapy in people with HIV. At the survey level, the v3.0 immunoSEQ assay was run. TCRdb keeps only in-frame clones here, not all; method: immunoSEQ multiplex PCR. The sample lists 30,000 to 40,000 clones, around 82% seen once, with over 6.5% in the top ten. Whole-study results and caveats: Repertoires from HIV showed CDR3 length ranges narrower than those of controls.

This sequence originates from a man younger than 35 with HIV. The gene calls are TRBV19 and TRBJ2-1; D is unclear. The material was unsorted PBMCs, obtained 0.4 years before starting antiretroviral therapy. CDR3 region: CASNTGRLYNEQFF. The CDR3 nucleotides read TGTGCCAGTAATACCGGTAGGCTCTACAATGAGCAGTTCTTC.